The rows below give T cell receptor beta chains drawn from one sample of a study of blood T cells in healthy people across ages. TCRdb fed the 5' RACE reads into MiXCR, producing one record per CDR3 protein. The table shows hundreds of thousands of distinct CDR3 sequences, with 45% to 50% occurring only once. Input material: blood. All receptors derive from an older woman in good health. Each CDR3 is given with its conserved first and last residue. D genes are given only for firm matches. Rows give clone size only sometimes, using once, few, many, or a class for an expanded clone.

CDR3 length: 12; D gene: .; J gene: TRBJ2-7; V gene: TRBV20-1; clone size: few; CDR3 protein: CSATKDSHEQYF; CDR3 DNA: TGCAGTGCTACCAAAGATTCTCACGAGCAGTACTTC
CDR3 length: 13; D gene: .; J gene: TRBJ2-3; V gene: TRBV20-1; clone size: many; CDR3 protein: CSALLARLDTQYF; CDR3 DNA: TGCAGTGCTTTGTTGGCCCGCTTGGATACGCAGTATTTT
CDR3 length: 14; D gene: .; J gene: TRBJ2-5; V gene: TRBV18; clone size: once; CDR3 protein: CASSGGTSQETQYF; CDR3 DNA: TGTGCCAGCTCAGGGGGCACAAGCCAAGAGACCCAGTACTTC
CDR3 length: 14; D gene: TRBD1; J gene: TRBJ2-7; V gene: TRBV7-2; clone size: .; CDR3 protein: CASTPGQGVSEQYF; CDR3 DNA: TGTGCCAGCACCCCCGGACAGGGAGTCTCCGAGCAGTACTTC
CDR3 length: 15; D gene: .; J gene: TRBJ1-1; V gene: TRBV29-1; clone size: .; CDR3 protein: CSNLAHGGYDTGAFF; CDR3 DNA: TGCAGCAATCTCGCCCACGGGGGCTATGACACTGGAGCTTTCTTT
CDR3 length: 13; D gene: .; J gene: TRBJ1-1; V gene: TRBV12-3/TRBV12-4; clone size: .; CDR3 protein: CASRISGDTEAFF; CDR3 DNA: TGTGCCAGCAGAATATCAGGAGACACTGAAGCTTTCTTT
CDR3 length: 14; D gene: .; J gene: TRBJ2-7; V gene: TRBV7-2; clone size: .; CDR3 protein: CASSLEKGGYEQYF; CDR3 DNA: TGTGCCAGCAGCTTAGAGAAGGGTGGGTATGAGCAGTACTTC
CDR3 length: 14; D gene: TRBD2; J gene: TRBJ2-4; V gene: TRBV20-1; clone size: few; CDR3 protein: CSARDPLAVNIQYF; CDR3 DNA: TGCAGTGCTAGAGATCCTCTAGCGGTAAACATTCAGTACTTC
CDR3 length: 15; D gene: .; J gene: TRBJ1-2; V gene: TRBV27; clone size: .; CDR3 protein: CASSFRQAGNYGYTF; CDR3 DNA: TGTGCCAGCAGTTTCCGACAGGCCGGTAACTATGGCTACACCTTC
CDR3 length: 14; D gene: .; J gene: TRBJ2-1; V gene: TRBV7-8; clone size: .; CDR3 protein: CASSFGEVNNEQFF; CDR3 DNA: TGTGCCAGCAGCTTCGGGGAAGTCAACAATGAGCAGTTCTTC
CDR3 length: 16; D gene: TRBD2; J gene: TRBJ2-7; V gene: TRBV20-1; clone size: .; CDR3 protein: CSATGLAGGITYEQYF; CDR3 DNA: TGCAGTGCGACGGGACTAGCGGGAGGAATTACCTACGAGCAGTACTTC
CDR3 length: 17; D gene: .; J gene: TRBJ1-1; V gene: TRBV3-1; clone size: .; CDR3 protein: CASSQTRGAGGLTEAFF; CDR3 DNA: TGTGCCAGCAGCCAAACCCGGGGTGCGGGGGGCCTCACTGAAGCTTTCTTT
CDR3 length: 14; D gene: TRBD1; J gene: TRBJ2-3; V gene: TRBV4-3; clone size: .; CDR3 protein: CASSLRTGSDTQYF; CDR3 DNA: TGCGCCAGCAGCCTAAGGACAGGGTCAGATACGCAGTATTTT
CDR3 length: 15; D gene: .; J gene: TRBJ1-4; V gene: TRBV5-6; clone size: .; CDR3 protein: CASSLTQGWNEKLFF; CDR3 DNA: TGTGCCAGCAGCTTAACACAGGGTTGGAATGAAAAACTGTTTTTT
CDR3 length: 12; D gene: TRBD1; J gene: TRBJ1-2; V gene: TRBV28; clone size: .; CDR3 protein: CASGTGPGGYTF; CDR3 DNA: TGTGCCAGCGGGACAGGTCCGGGTGGCTACACCTTC
CDR3 length: 13; D gene: .; J gene: TRBJ1-2; V gene: TRBV21-1; clone size: many; CDR3 protein: CASSKGTNYGYTF; CDR3 DNA: TGTGCCAGCAGCAAGGGGACTAACTATGGCTACACCTTC
CDR3 length: 14; D gene: TRBD1; J gene: TRBJ1-2; V gene: TRBV4-3; clone size: .; CDR3 protein: CASSQQGVPGGYTF; CDR3 DNA: TGCGCCAGCAGCCAACAGGGGGTTCCGGGCGGCTACACCTTC
CDR3 length: 13; D gene: .; J gene: TRBJ2-1; V gene: TRBV10-3; clone size: .; CDR3 protein: CDISESEANEQFF; CDR3 DNA: TGTGACATCAGTGAGTCGGAGGCCAATGAGCAGTTCTTC
CDR3 length: 13; D gene: TRBD1; J gene: TRBJ1-5; V gene: TRBV6-6; clone size: few; CDR3 protein: CASNGQGNQPQHF; CDR3 DNA: TGTGCCAGCAACGGACAGGGTAATCAGCCCCAGCATTTT
CDR3 length: 13; D gene: .; J gene: TRBJ2-7; V gene: TRBV20-1; clone size: few; CDR3 protein: CSAEQTETYEQYF; CDR3 DNA: TGCAGTGCGGAACAGACTGAAACCTACGAGCAGTACTTC
CDR3 length: 16; D gene: .; J gene: TRBJ2-7; V gene: TRBV7-2; clone size: few; CDR3 protein: CASSLVSGLSGYEQYF; CDR3 DNA: TGTGCCAGCAGCTTGGTATCGGGGCTTTCGGGCTACGAGCAGTACTTC
CDR3 length: 15; D gene: .; J gene: TRBJ2-3; V gene: TRBV10-3; clone size: .; CDR3 protein: CAIRGGGVARDTQYF; CDR3 DNA: TGTGCCATCAGGGGGGGGGGCGTCGCAAGAGATACGCAGTATTTT
CDR3 length: 14; D gene: TRBD1; J gene: TRBJ1-3; V gene: TRBV7-2; clone size: .; CDR3 protein: CASSFPGQLTTIYF; CDR3 DNA: TGTGCCAGCAGCTTCCCGGGACAGTTAACAACCATATATTTT
CDR3 length: 12; D gene: .; J gene: TRBJ2-7; V gene: TRBV12-3/TRBV12-4; clone size: many; CDR3 protein: CASSFRRYEQYF; CDR3 DNA: TGTGCCAGCAGTTTTAGACGCTACGAGCAGTACTTC
CDR3 length: 13; D gene: .; J gene: TRBJ2-4; V gene: TRBV28; clone size: .; CDR3 protein: CASRRQEMGIQYF; CDR3 DNA: TGTGCCAGCAGACGACAGGAGATGGGCATTCAGTACTTC
CDR3 length: 15; D gene: .; J gene: TRBJ2-5; V gene: TRBV7-9; clone size: .; CDR3 protein: CASSFGASGEETQYF; CDR3 DNA: TGTGCCAGCAGCTTTGGGGCCTCCGGGGAAGAGACCCAGTACTTC
CDR3 length: 15; D gene: .; J gene: TRBJ2-7; V gene: TRBV7-3; clone size: .; CDR3 protein: CASSLTSGSLEEQYF; CDR3 DNA: TGTGCCAGCAGCTTAACGTCAGGGAGTCTTGAAGAGCAGTACTTC